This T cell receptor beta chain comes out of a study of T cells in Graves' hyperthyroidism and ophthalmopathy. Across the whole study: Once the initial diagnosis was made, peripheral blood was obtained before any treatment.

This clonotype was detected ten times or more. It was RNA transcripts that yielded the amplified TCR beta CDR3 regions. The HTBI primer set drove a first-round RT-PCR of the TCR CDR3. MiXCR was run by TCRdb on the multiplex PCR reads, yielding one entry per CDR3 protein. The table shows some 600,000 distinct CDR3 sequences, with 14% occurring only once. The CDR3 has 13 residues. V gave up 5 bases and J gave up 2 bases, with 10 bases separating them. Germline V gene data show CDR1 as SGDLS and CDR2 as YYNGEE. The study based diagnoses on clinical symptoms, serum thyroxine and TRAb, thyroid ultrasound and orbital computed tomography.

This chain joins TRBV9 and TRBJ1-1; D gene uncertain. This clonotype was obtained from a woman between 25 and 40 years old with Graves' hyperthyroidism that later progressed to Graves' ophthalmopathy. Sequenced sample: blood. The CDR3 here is CASSVEVNTEAFF. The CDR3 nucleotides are TGTGCCAGCAGTGTCGAAGTAAACACTGAAGCTTTCTTT. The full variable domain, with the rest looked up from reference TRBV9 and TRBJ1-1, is DSGVTQTPKHLITATGQRVTLRCSPRSGDLSVYWYQQSLDQGLQFLIQYYNGEERAKGNILERFSAQQFPDLHSELNLSSLELGDSALYFCASSVEVNTEAFFGQGTRLTVV.